This T cell receptor beta chain was retrieved from a study of blood T cell repertoires in COVID-19. The wider study: Spain, Italy and the United States supplied samples that represented acute and convalescent COVID-19. Sources were T cells, B-cell-depleted T cells, or PBMCs; the material itself was cDNA or gDNA.

Losses at the gene ends were 3 bases for V and 2 bases for J; bases not matched to a gene: 6. Germline V lookup: CDR1 LGHNA, CDR2 YSLEER. CDR3 length: 16 amino acids. In the original workflow: Reference gene primer amplification gave nucleated cell count estimates. Profiling relied on immunoSEQ multiplex PCR, and the TCRdb table lists in-frame clones only, not all of them. V and J calls plus clone size are reproduced from that table; the DNA served to infer D and trimming. The sample contains about 180,000 clones, roughly nine tenths of which appear only once. What was sequenced was peripheral blood. The gene calls are TRBV4-3 and TRBJ2-7; 11 bases align to TRBD2. The clonotype originates from a man between 65 and 85 years old with active or convalescent COVID-19. The CDR3 loop reads CASSQTGTSGPYEQYF. DNA of the CDR3: TGCGCCAGCAGCCAGACCGGGACTAGCGGTCCCTACGAGCAGTACTTC.